The 26 T cell receptor beta chains below were found in one sample sequenced in a study of a mutant IDH1 vaccine in newly diagnosed glioma. The time point here: week 11, during vaccination. Doses consisted of 300 ug of mutant IDH1 20-mer peptide each, paired with topical imiquimod. The antigens of these receptors remain unknown. Profiled with immunoSEQ multiplex PCR; TCRdb holds only in-frame clones, not every one. Among about 110,000 clones listed, 85% to 90% were seen once. The sequences come from PBMCs, collected from a glioma patient whose treatment included an IDH1 peptide vaccine. The receptor set was obtained from a woman aged 50 to 65 with glioma.

The chain is built from TRBV28 and TRBJ2-7; 8 bases are shared with TRBD2. There are 14 residues in the CDR3. Per germline, CDR1 MDHEN and CDR2 SYDVKM. Unmatched junction bases numbered 6, after V lost 5 bases and J lost 3 bases. The CDR3 protein is CASSPQTSDYEQYF. The CDR3 DNA follows: TGTGCCAGCAGTCCTCAGACTAGCGACTACGAGCAGTACTTC.

The chain has TRBV28 and TRBJ1-2; D perhaps matches TRBD1 (6 bases). Trimming pared 5 bases from V and 0 bases from J, leaving 10 bases between. The CDR3 has 14 amino acids. CDR1 MDHEN and CDR2 SYDVKM come from the germline V gene. The CDR3 DNA sequence: TGTGCCAGCAGTCAGGGACATTCTAACTATGGCTACACCTTC. Its protein product is CASSQGHSNYGYTF.

This chain joins TRBV5-5 and TRBJ2-7; 10 nucleotides line up with TRBD1. After removal of 2 bases from V and 2 bases from J, the junction contained 4 bases not matched to a gene. The CDR3 is made up of 15 amino acids. Germline V lookup: CDR1 SGHKS, CDR2 YYEKEE (reference sequence). CDR3 DNA sequence: TGTGCCAGCAGCTTAAGGGACAGGGGAACCTACGAGCAGTACTTC. Protein product: CASSLRDRGTYEQYF.

V usage is TRBV27 and J usage is TRBJ2-7; no firm D call. This CDR3 is 14 amino acids long. V was cut by 5 bases and J by 5 bases, with 16 bases left in between. CDR1 MNHEY and CDR2 SMNVEV come from the germline V gene (reference sequence). The CDR3 is CASSPGRSADEQYF. The CDR3 nucleotides read TGTGCCAGCAGTCCTGGACGATCCGCGGACGAGCAGTACTTC.

The chain links TRBV19 to TRBJ2-1; D ambiguous. Germline CDR1 reads LNHDA; CDR2 reads SQIVND (reference sequence). CDR3 size: 11 residues. V shed 5 bases and J shed 10 bases, with 9 bases lying between them. The CDR3 sequence: CASSSVFEQFF. The CDR3 region has the DNA TGTGCCAGTAGTTCGGTATTCGAGCAGTTCTTC. The whole variable domain, filled in from reference TRBV19 and TRBJ2-1, reads DGGITQSPKYLFRKEGQNVTLSCEQNLNHDAMYWYRQDPGQGLRLIYYSQIVNDFQKGDIAEGYSVSREKKESFPLTVTSAQKNPTAFYLCASSSVFEQFFGPGTRLTVL.

This sequence joins TRBV30 and TRBJ1-2; perhaps TRBD1 as D (5 bases). CDR3 length: 12 amino acids. The germline V and J ends were trimmed by 4 bases and 4 bases, with 10 bases remaining between them. Per germline, CDR1 GTSNPN and CDR2 SVGIG (reference sequence). The CDR3 sequence is CAWTPGGYGYTF. Written as DNA, the CDR3 is TGTGCCTGGACCCCCGGGGGCTATGGCTACACCTTC.

In nucleotides, the CDR3 is TGTGCCAGCAGTTCTTGGGGGAATTCACCCCTCCACTTT. Protein sequence: CASSSWGNSPLHF. This chain links TRBV28 with TRBJ1-6; possible D gene TRBD1, 5 bases. The V and J ends lost 4 bases and 7 bases respectively, with 8 bases between them. This CDR3 comprises 13 residues. Germline assignment: CDR1 MDHEN and CDR2 SYDVKM.

The chain joins TRBV7-8 to TRBJ1-2; weak D call: TRBD1 (6 bases). Trimming left V 6 bases short and J 7 bases short, with 21 bases between. CDR3 length equals 15 residues. The germline V gene has CDR1 SGHVS and CDR2 FQNEAQ. The CDR3 loop reads CASRPRGAVGGGYTF. CDR3 sequence (DNA): TGTGCCAGCAGACCTCGGGGGGCGGTGGGAGGTGGCTACACCTTC. Using reference TRBV7-8 and TRBJ1-2 for the parts outside the CDR3, the full variable domain is GAGVSQSPRYKVAKRGQDVALRCDPISGHVSLFWYQQALGQGPEFLTYFQNEAQLDKSGLPSDRFFAERPEGSVSTLKIQRTQQEDSAVYLCASRPRGAVGGGYTFGSGTRLTVV.

The V and J genes are TRBV15 and TRBJ1-4; D gene ambiguous. V shed 2 bases and J shed 3 bases, with 10 bases lying between them. The CDR3 has 15 amino acids. CDR1 and CDR2 from the germline V gene are LNHNV and YYDKDF (reference sequence). The DNA of the CDR3 is TGTGCCACCAGCAGAAGGACGGACCCTAATGAAAAACTGTTTTTT. It translates to CATSRRTDPNEKLFF.

This clone has just one count. This chain uses TRBV6-6 with TRBJ1-4; D remains ambiguous. Germline CDR1 is MNHNY and CDR2 is SVGAGI (reference sequence). This CDR3 comprises 14 residues. With 2 bases removed from V and 9 bases from J, the gap between germline ends came to 13 bases. CDR3 amino acids: CASSYDQQSKKLFF. The DNA for the CDR3 is TGTGCCAGCAGTTACGACCAGCAGTCCAAAAAACTGTTTTTT.

The chain employs TRBV12-5 and TRBJ1-5; D is possibly TRBD1 (5 bases). The germline gives CDR1 LGHNT, CDR2 FRNRAP. V lost 3 bases to trimming and J lost 2 bases, with 8 bases between them. This CDR3 has 14 amino acids. CDR3 DNA: TGTGCTAGTGGTTTCCAGGGTGGCAATCAGCCCCAGCATTTT. It yields the protein CASGFQGGNQPQHF.

V usage is TRBV5-1 and J usage is TRBJ2-4, with TRBD1 identical over 10 bases. Germline CDR1 and CDR2: SGHRS and YFSETQ. The J segment lost 2 bases and the V segment lost 3 bases, leaving 5 bases of the junction unmatched. CDR3 length: 16 amino acids. CDR3 bases: TGCGCCAGCAGCTCCGGACAGGGGGATACCAAAAACATTCAGTACTTC. Amino acids: CASSSGQGDTKNIQYF.

CDR3 protein: CASKTTGTSTGELFF. The CDR3 coding sequence is TGTGCCAGCAAGACTACAGGGACTTCCACCGGGGAGCTGTTTTTT. The gene calls are TRBV7-3 and TRBJ2-2; D may be TRBD1 or TRBD2 (6 bases each). V lost 7 bases and J 4 bases, leaving 16 bases between the germline ends. This CDR3 is built from 15 residues. The germline CDR1 and CDR2 sequences are SGHTA and FQGTGA.

The genes are TRBV19 and TRBJ1-5; 7 bases fit TRBD1. V lost 8 bases and J lost 3; bases outside the gene matches: 7. This CDR3 is 14 amino acids long. The germline CDR1 and CDR2 sequences are LNHDA and SQIVND (reference sequence). The CDR3 nucleotides are TGTGCCAGTCTTGGGACAGCGAACAATCAGCCCCAGCATTTT. Amino acid sequence: CASLGTANNQPQHF.

The V call is TRBV18, the J call TRBJ1-5; possibly TRBD1 for D (6 bases). The CDR3 has 17 amino acids. The V end lost 0 bases, the J end lost 4 bases, and 16 bases lay between the germline ends. Germline loops: CDR1 KGHSH, CDR2 LQKENI. CDR3 sequence (DNA): TGTGCCAGCTCACCACCAACAGCAGGGGCTGATAATCAGCCCCAGCATTTT. Translation gives CASSPPTAGADNQPQHF. Combining the CDR3 with reference TRBV18 and TRBJ1-5 gives the whole variable domain NAGVMQNPRHLVRRRGQEARLRCSPMKGHSHVYWYRQLPEEGLKFMVYLQKENIIDESGMPKERFSAEFPKEGPSILRIQQVVRGDSAAYFCASSPPTAGADNQPQHFGDGTRLSIL.

This chain joins TRBV9 and TRBJ2-5; TRBD1 matches 12 bases. CDR3 size: 15 residues. Per germline, CDR1 SGDLS and CDR2 YYNGEE. V lost 3 bases to trimming and J lost 5 bases; unmatched junction nucleotides: 5. The CDR3, as DNA: TGTGCCAGCAGCGGCCGGGACAGGGGGCTTGAGACCCAGTACTTC. As protein: CASSGRDRGLETQYF.

The V and J genes are TRBV2 and TRBJ2-1; D ambiguous. Per germline, CDR1 SNHLY and CDR2 FYNNEI. This CDR3 is 13 amino acids long. The V end was cut by 1 base, the J end by 6 bases, with 7 bases between. The CDR3 coding sequence is TGTGCCAGCAGTGAAGTGGGGTCCAATGAGCAGTTCTTC. It is translated as CASSEVGSNEQFF.

V gene TRBV14 combines with J gene TRBJ1-2, with D tentatively TRBD1 (5 bases). Germline V gene lookup returns CDR1 SGHDN and CDR2 FVKESK. CDR3 length equals 13 residues. V was pared by 4 bases and J by 14 bases, with 20 bases between. The CDR3 coding sequence is TGTGCCAGCAGCCCCTACCAGGGCAGCGGCGGGACCTTC. Amino acid sequence: CASSPYQGSGGTF. The variable domain in full, with the rest retrieved from reference TRBV14 and TRBJ1-2, is EAGVTQFPSHSVIEKGQTVTLRCDPISGHDNLYWYRRVMGKEIKFLLHFVKESKQDESGMPNNRFLAERTGGTYSTLKVQPAELEDSGVYFCASSPYQGSGGTFGSGTRLTVV.

The V gene is TRBV5-8, the J gene TRBJ1-5; a possible D gene is TRBD1 (5 bases). Germline V CDR1 and CDR2: SGHTS, YDEGEE. The V gene lost 6 bases and the J gene lost 1 base, with 11 bases spanning the gap. The CDR3 is 14 amino acids. CDR3 sequence reads: CASNRGGSNQPQHF. DNA of the CDR3: TGTGCCAGCAACCGTGGGGGAAGCAATCAGCCCCAGCATTTT. The full variable domain, its missing parts supplied by reference TRBV5-8 and TRBJ1-5, is EAGVTQSPTHLIKTRGQQATLRCSPISGHTSVYWYQQALGLGLQFLLWYDEGEERNRGNFPPRFSGRQFPNYSSELNVNALELEDSALYLCASNRGGSNQPQHFGDGTRLSIL.

The rearrangement uses TRBV5-1 and TRBJ1-2, with 8 bases matching TRBD1. The CDR3 has 13 residues. The V gene's germline CDR1 is SGHRS and CDR2 YFSETQ. J gave up 6 bases and V 2 bases, and 3 bases lay outside the gene matches. In DNA form, the CDR3 reads TGCGCCAGCAGCTTTGCAGGGGGCGATGGCTACACCTTC. This encodes CASSFAGGDGYTF.

The V call is TRBV9, the J call TRBJ2-5, with 7 positions matching TRBD2. Germline CDR1 is SGDLS and CDR2 is YYNGEE. Trimming cost V 4 bases and J 5 bases; bases outside gene matches: 5. This CDR3 has 13 amino acids. The CDR3 DNA is TGTGCCAGCAGCACCGGGGGGTATGAGACCCAGTACTTC. Amino acid sequence: CASSTGGYETQYF.

The chain carries TRBV5-1 and TRBJ1-4; D not resolved. CDR1 SGHRS and CDR2 YFSETQ come from the germline V gene. There are 13 residues in the CDR3. Trimming cost V 0 bases and J 7 bases, with 7 bases left between them. The CDR3: CASSLEGAEKLFF. The CDR3 bases are TGCGCCAGCAGCTTGGAAGGAGCTGAAAAACTGTTTTTT.

CDR3 loop: CASSAGGRETQYF. In DNA form, the CDR3 reads TGTGCCAGCAGCGCCGGGGGGCGGGAGACCCAGTACTTC. The V call is TRBV9, the J call TRBJ2-5; TRBD2 is a possible D gene (7 bases). The germline CDR1 and CDR2 sequences are SGDLS and YYNGEE. The ends were cut back, 3 bases at V and 5 bases at J, with 11 bases in the middle. The CDR3 is made up of 13 amino acids. The full variable domain, completed using reference TRBV9 and TRBJ2-5, is DSGVTQTPKHLITATGQRVTLRCSPRSGDLSVYWYQQSLDQGLQFLIQYYNGEERAKGNILERFSAQQFPDLHSELNLSSLELGDSALYFCASSAGGRETQYFGPGTRLLVL.

V and J are TRBV21-1 and TRBJ1-5; the table's D call of TRBD1 was not tested on the DNA. TRBV21-1 is classified as a pseudogene. The CDR3 runs to 16 residues. This CDR3 is CASSNTGQGSNQPQHF. CDR3 DNA sequence: TGTGCCAGCAGCAATACGGGACAGGGAAGCAATCAGCCCCAGCATTTT.

This chain links TRBV4-1 with TRBJ2-3; tentative D call: TRBD1 (5 bases). Trimming took off 6 bases at V and 4 bases at J, with 8 bases between the two ends. The CDR3 loop spans 12 amino acids. CDR1 and CDR2 from the germline V gene are MGHRA and YSYEKL. The DNA of the CDR3 is TGCGCCAGCAGTGAAGGGGCAGATACGCAGTATTTT. It specifies CASSEGADTQYF.

The J gene is TRBJ2-7, the V gene TRBV6-6; no clear D. V was shortened by 7 bases and J by 6 bases, with 16 bases between the two germline ends. CDR1 and CDR2 from the germline V gene are MNHNY and SVGAGI (reference sequence). The CDR3 covers 13 residues. The CDR3 bases are TGTGCCAGCACAGCTAGGGATGAGAGCGAGCAGTACTTC. This gives the protein CASTARDESEQYF.